This T cell receptor (beta chain) was retrieved from a study of T cells in Graves' hyperthyroidism and ophthalmopathy. Study findings and constraints: In blood, most of the thyroid clonotypes expanded above 0.001 were also present. Ophthalmopathy was separated from stable hyperthyroidism by a 13 V-J model.

This clonotype was counted a few times. The antigen is unknown. V trimming: 6 bases; J trimming: 2 bases; junction bases outside the gene matches: 9. Germline V gene sequence: CDR1 KGHSH, CDR2 LQKENI. This CDR3 contains 15 residues. Before ophthalmopathy appeared, progressors gave blood at initial hyperthyroidism diagnosis. RNA transcripts provided the source from which TCR beta CDR3 regions were amplified. RT-PCR in the first round (using the HTBI primer set) targeted the TCR CDR3. TCRdb ran MiXCR on the multiplex PCR reads and lists one entry per CDR3 protein. The table lists hundreds of thousands of distinct CDR3 sequences, 14% of them singletons, with about 5.8% in the top ten.

V and J are TRBV18 and TRBJ1-2; 7 bases map to TRBD1. This sequence originates from a woman aged 25 to 45 with Graves' hyperthyroidism that later progressed to Graves' ophthalmopathy. The sample was blood. The CDR3 nucleotides are TGTGCCAGCTCGTCGGGACAGACGAAGAACTATGGCTACACCTTC. Its translation is CASSSGQTKNYGYTF.